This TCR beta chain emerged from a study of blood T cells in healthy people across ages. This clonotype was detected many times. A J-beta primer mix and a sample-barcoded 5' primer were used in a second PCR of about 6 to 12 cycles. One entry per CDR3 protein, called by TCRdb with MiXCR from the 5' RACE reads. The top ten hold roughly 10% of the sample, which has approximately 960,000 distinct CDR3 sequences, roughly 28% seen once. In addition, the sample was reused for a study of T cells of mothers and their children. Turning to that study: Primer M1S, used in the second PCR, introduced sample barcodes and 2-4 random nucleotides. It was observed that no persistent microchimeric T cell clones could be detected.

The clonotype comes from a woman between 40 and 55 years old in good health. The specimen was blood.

The CDR3 sequence: CSVEDLTQAGGEQFF. The CDR3 DNA reads TGCAGCGTTGAAGATCTTACCCAAGCCGGGGGTGAGCAGTTCTTC. This chain uses TRBV29-1 with TRBJ2-1; D may be TRBD2 (6 bases). Trimming left V 0 bases short and J 9 bases short, with 18 bases between. The CDR3 length is 15 residues. CDR1 SQVTM and CDR2 ANQGSEA come from the germline V gene.